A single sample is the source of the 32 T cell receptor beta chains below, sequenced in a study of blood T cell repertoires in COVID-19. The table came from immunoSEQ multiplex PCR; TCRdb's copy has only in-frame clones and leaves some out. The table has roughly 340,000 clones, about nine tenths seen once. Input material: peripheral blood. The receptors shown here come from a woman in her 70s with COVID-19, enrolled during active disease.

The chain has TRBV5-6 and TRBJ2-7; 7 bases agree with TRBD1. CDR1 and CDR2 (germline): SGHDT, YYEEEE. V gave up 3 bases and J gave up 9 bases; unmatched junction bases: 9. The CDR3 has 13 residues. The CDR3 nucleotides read TGTGCCAGCAGCTCTACAGGGGCGAGGGGGCAGTACTTC. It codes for CASSSTGARGQYF.

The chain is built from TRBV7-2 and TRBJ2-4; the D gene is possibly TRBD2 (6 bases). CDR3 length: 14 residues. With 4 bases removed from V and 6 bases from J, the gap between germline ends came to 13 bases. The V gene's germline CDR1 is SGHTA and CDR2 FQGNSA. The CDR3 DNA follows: TGTGCCAGCAGCTCCGGGACGGAGGGAAACATTCAGTACTTC. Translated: CASSSGTEGNIQYF.

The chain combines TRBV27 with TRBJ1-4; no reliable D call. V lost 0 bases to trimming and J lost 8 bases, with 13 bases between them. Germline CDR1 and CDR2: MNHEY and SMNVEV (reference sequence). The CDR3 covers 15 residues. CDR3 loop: CASSLSRGGGEKLFF. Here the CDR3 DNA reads TGTGCCAGCAGTTTATCGCGGGGTGGAGGAGAAAAACTGTTTTTT.

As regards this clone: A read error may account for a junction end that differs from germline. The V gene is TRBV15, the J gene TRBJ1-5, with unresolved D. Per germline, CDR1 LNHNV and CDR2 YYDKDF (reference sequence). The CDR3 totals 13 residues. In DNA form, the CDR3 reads TGTGCCACCAGCAGAGCTAGCAGTCAGCCCCAGCATTTT. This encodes CATSRASSQPQHF.

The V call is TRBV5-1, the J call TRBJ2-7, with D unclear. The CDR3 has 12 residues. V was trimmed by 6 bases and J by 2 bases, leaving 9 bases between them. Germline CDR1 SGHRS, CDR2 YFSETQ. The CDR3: CASNQTPYEQYF. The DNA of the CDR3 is TGCGCCAGCAATCAGACACCCTACGAGCAGTACTTC.

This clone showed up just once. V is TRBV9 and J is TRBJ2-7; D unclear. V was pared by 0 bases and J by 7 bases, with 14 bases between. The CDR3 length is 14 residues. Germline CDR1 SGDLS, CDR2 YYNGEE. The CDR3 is CASSVGGSPREQYF. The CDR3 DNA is TGTGCCAGCAGCGTAGGAGGCTCCCCCAGAGAGCAGTACTTC.

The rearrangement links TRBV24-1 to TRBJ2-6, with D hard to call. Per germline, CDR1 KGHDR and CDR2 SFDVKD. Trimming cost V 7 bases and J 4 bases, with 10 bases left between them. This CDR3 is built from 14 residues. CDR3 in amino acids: CATSSSLGANVLTF. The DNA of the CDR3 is TGTGCCACCAGCTCGAGCCTGGGGGCCAACGTCCTGACTTTC.

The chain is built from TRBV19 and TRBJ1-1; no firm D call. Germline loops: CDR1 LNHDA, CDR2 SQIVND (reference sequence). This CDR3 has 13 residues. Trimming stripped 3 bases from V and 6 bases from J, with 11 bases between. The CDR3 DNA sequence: TGTGCCAGTAGTATTATGGGGAGGCCTGAAGCTTTCTTT. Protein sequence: CASSIMGRPEAFF.

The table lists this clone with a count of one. The CDR3 sequence is CASYDRNTEAFF. CDR3 sequence (DNA): TGTGCCAGTTATGACAGGAACACTGAAGCTTTCTTT. This sequence joins TRBV19 and TRBJ1-1; D perhaps matches TRBD1 (5 bases). Germline CDR1 reads LNHDA; CDR2 reads SQIVND (reference sequence). This CDR3 has 12 residues. V lost 8 bases and J lost 1, with 8 bases in between.

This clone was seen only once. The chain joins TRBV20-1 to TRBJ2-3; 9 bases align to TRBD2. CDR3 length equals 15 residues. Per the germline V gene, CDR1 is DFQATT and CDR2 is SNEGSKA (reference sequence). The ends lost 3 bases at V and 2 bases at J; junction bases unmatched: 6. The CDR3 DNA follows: TGCAGTGCTAGTGTGGAGCGGGGGGTCACAGATACGCAGTATTTT. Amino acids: CSASVERGVTDTQYF.

CDR3 DNA: TGTGCCAGCAGCCCATGGGGGGACTCCTACGAGCAGTACTTC. Translation gives CASSPWGDSYEQYF. The chain links TRBV9 to TRBJ2-7, with D tentatively TRBD2 (6 bases). From germline, CDR1 is SGDLS and CDR2 YYNGEE. With 4 bases removed from V and 0 bases from J, the gap between germline ends came to 11 bases. This CDR3 has 14 residues.

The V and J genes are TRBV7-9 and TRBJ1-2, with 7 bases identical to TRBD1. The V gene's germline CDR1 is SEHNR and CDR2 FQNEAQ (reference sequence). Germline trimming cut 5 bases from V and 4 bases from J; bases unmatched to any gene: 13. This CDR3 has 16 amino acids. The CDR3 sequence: CASSPNDRVGSYGYTF. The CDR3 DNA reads TGTGCCAGCAGCCCCAACGACAGGGTAGGATCCTATGGCTACACCTTC.

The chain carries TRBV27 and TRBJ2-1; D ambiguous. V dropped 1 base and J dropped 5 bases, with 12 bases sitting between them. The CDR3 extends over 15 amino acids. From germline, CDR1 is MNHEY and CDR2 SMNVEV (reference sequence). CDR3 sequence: CASSLWVGANNEQFF. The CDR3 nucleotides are TGTGCCAGCAGTTTATGGGTCGGAGCGAACAATGAGCAGTTCTTC.

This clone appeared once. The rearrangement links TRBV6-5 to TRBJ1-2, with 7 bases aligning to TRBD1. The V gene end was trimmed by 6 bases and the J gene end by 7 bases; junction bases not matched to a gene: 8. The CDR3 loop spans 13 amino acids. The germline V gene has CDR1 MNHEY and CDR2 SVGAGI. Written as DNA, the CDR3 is TGTGCCAGCAGGCGGGACAGTTACTCTGGCTACACCTTC. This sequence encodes CASRRDSYSGYTF.

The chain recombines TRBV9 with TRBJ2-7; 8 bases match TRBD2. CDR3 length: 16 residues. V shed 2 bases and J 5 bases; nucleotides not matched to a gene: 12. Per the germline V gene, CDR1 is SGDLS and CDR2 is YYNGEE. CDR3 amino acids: CASSVGSGGPWDEQYF. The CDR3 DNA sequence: TGTGCCAGCAGCGTTGGAAGCGGGGGACCATGGGACGAGCAGTACTTC.

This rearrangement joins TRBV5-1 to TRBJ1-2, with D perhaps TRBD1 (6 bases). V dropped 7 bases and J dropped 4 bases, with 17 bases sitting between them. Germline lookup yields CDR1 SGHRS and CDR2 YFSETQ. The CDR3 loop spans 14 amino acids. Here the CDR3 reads CASGQQGPGYGYTF. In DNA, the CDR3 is TGCGCCAGCGGACAGCAGGGACCCGGCTATGGCTACACCTTC.

The DNA for the CDR3 is TGTGCCAGCAGTGGAGCGGAGATAGCCAAAAACATTCAGTACTTC. It is translated as CASSGAEIAKNIQYF. This chain links TRBV2 with TRBJ2-4; TRBD2 is a possible D gene (5 bases). Trimming took 4 bases from V and 0 from J, leaving 10 bases between them. The CDR3 runs 15 residues. Per germline, CDR1 SNHLY and CDR2 FYNNEI.

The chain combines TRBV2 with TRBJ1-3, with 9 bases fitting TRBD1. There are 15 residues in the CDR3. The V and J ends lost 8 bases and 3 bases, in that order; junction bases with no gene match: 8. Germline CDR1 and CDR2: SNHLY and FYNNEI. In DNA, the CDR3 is TGTGCCAGCTCCCCACAGGGGGCGCTTGGAAACACCATATATTTT. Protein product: CASSPQGALGNTIYF.

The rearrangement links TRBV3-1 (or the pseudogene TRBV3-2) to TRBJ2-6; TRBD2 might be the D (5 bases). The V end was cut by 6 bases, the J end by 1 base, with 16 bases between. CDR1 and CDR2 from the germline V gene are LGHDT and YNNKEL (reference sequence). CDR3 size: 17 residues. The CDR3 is CASRLDESGSGANVLTF. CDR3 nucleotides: TGTGCCAGCAGACTCGATGAATCGGGGTCTGGGGCCAACGTCCTGACTTTC.

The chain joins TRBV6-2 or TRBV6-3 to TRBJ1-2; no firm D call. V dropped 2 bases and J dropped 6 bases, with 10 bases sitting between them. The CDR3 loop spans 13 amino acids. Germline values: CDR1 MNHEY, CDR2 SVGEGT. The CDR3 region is CASSYVRLDGYTF. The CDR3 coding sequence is TGTGCCAGCAGTTACGTCAGGCTTGATGGCTACACCTTC.

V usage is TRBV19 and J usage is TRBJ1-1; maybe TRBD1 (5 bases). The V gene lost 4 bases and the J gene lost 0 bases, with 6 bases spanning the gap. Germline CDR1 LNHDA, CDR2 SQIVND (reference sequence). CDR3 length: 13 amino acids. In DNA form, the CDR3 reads TGTGCCAGTAGTAGGGGGGTGAACACTGAAGCTTTCTTT. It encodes CASSRGVNTEAFF.

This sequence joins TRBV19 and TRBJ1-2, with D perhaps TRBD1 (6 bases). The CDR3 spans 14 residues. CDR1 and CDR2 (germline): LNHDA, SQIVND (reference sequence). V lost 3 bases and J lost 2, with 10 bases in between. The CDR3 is CASSMAGANYGYTF. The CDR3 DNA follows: TGTGCCAGTAGTATGGCGGGGGCCAACTATGGCTACACCTTC.

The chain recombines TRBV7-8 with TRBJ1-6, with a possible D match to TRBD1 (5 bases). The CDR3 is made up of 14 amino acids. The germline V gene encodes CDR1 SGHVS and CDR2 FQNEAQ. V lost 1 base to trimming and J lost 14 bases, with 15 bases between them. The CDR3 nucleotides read TGTGCCAGCAGCTTAGAGACGGACACCCTGTCCCTCCACTTT. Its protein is CASSLETDTLSLHF. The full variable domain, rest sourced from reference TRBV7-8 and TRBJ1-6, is GAGVSQSPRYKVAKRGQDVALRCDPISGHVSLFWYQQALGQGPEFLTYFQNEAQLDKSGLPSDRFFAERPEGSVSTLKIQRTQQEDSAVYLCASSLETDTLSLHFGNGTRLTVT.

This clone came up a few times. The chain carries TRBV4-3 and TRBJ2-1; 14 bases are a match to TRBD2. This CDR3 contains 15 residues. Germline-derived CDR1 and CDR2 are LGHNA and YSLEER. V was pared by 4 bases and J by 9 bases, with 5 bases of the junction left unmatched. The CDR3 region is CASSPGLAGEGEQFF. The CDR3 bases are TGCGCCAGCAGCCCGGGACTAGCGGGGGAGGGTGAGCAGTTCTTC.

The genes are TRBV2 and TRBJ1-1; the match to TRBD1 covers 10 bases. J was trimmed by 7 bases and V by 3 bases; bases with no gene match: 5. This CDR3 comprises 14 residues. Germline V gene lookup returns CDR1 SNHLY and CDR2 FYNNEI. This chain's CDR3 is CASSDWDRGNEAFF. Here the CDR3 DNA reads TGTGCCAGCAGTGATTGGGACAGGGGTAATGAAGCTTTCTTT. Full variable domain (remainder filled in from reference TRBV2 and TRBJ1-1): EPEVTQTPSHQVTQMGQEVILRCVPISNHLYFYWYRQILGQKVEFLVSFYNNEISEKSEIFDDQFSVERPDGSNFTLKIRSTKLEDSAMYFCASSDWDRGNEAFFGQGTRLTVV.

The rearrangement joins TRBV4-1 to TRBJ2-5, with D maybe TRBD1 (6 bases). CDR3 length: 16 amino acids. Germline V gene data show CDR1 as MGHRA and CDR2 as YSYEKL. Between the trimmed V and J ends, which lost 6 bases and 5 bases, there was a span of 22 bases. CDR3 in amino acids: CASSPTILQGRETQYF. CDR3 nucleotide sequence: TGCGCCAGCAGTCCTACGATACTACAGGGTCGGGAGACCCAGTACTTC.

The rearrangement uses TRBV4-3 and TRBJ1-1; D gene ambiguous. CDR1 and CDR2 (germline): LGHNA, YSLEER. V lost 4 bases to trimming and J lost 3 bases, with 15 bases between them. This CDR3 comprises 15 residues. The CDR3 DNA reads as TGCGCCAGCAGCCCTAGTCTGAGGAGAGACACTGAAGCTTTCTTT. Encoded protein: CASSPSLRRDTEAFF.

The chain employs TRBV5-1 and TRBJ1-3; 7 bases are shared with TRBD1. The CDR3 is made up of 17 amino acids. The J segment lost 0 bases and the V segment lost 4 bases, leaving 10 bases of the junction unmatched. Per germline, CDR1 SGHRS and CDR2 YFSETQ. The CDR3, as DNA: TGCGCCAGCAGCAACACCCCCCGGGACAGCTCTGGAAACACCATATATTTT. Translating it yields CASSNTPRDSSGNTIYF.

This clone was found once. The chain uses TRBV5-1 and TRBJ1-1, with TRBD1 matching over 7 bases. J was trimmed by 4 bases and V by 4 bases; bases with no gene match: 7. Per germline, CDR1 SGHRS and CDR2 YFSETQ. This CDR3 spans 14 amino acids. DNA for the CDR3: TGCGCCAGCAGCGCTACAGGGGTGGGCACTGAAGCTTTCTTT. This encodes CASSATGVGTEAFF.

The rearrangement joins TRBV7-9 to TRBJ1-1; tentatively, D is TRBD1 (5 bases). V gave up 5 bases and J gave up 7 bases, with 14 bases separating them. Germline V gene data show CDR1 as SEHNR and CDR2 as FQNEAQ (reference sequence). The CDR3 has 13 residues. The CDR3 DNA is TGTGCCAGCAGCCCCTGGGGCGGTGATGAAGCTTTCTTT. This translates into CASSPWGGDEAFF.

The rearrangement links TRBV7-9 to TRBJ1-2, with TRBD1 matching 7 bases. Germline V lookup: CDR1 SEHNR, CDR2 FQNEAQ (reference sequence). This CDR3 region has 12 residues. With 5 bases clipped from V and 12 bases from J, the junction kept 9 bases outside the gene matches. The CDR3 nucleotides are TGTGCCAGCAGCCTAACAGGGGCCCTCCACACCTTC. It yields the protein CASSLTGALHTF.

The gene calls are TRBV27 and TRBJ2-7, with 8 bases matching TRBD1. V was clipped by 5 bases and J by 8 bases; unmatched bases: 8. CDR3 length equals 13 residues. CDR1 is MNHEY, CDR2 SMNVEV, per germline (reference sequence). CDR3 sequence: CASSTGTGNKQYF. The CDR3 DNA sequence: TGTGCCAGCAGTACCGGGACAGGTAATAAGCAGTACTTC.